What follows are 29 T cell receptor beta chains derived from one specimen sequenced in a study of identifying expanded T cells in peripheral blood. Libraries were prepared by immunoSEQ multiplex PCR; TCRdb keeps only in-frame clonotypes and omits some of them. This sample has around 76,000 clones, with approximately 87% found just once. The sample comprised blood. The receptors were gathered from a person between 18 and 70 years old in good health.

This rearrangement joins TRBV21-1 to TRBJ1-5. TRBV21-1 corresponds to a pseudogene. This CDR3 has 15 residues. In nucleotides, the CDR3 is TGTGCCAGCAGCAATGGAGGGGTGGACAATCAGCCCCAGCATTTT. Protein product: CASSNGGVDNQPQHF.

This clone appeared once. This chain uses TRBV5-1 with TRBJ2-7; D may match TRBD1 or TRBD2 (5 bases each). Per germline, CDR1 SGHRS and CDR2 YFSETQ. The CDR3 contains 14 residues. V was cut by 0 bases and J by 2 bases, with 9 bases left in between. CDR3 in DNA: TGCGCCAGCAGCTTGGGGGGACCCACCTACGAGCAGTACTTC. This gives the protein CASSLGGPTYEQYF.

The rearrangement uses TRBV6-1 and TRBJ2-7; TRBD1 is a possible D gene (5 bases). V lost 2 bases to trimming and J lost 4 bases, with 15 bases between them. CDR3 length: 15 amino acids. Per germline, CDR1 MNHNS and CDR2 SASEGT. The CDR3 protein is CASSEIMAGRYEQYF. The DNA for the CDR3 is TGTGCCAGCAGTGAAATCATGGCAGGGCGATACGAGCAGTACTTC.

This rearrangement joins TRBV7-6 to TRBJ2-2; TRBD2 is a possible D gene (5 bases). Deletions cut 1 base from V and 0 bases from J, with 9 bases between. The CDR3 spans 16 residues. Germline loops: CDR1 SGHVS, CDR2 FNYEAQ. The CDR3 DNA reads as TGTGCCAGCAGCTTAGTGTCGGGGACGAACACCGGGGAGCTGTTTTTT. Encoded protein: CASSLVSGTNTGELFF.

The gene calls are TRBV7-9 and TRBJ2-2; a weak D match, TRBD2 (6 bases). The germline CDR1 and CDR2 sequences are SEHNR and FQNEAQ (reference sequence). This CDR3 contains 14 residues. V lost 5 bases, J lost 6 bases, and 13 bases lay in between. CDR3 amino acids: CASSRGMAAGELFF. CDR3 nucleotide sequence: TGTGCCAGCAGCCGGGGGATGGCGGCCGGGGAGCTGTTTTTT.

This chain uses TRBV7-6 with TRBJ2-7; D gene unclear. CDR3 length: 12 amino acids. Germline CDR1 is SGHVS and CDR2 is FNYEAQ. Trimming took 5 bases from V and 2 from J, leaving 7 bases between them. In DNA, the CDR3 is TGTGCCAGCAGCCCCCAACCCTACGAGCAGTACTTC. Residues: CASSPQPYEQYF.

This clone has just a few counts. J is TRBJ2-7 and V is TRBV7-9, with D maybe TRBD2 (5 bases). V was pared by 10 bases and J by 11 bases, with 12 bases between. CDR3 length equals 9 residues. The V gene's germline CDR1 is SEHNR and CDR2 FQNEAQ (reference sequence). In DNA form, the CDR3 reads TGTGCCACCGAACCGAGGGAGTACTTC. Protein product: CATEPREYF.

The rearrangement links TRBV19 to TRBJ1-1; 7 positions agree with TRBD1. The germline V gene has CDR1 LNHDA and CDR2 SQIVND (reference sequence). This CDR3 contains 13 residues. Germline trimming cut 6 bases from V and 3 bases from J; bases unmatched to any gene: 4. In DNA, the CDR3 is TGTGCCAGTAGCCAGGGACAGTACACTGAAGCTTTCTTT. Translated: CASSQGQYTEAFF.

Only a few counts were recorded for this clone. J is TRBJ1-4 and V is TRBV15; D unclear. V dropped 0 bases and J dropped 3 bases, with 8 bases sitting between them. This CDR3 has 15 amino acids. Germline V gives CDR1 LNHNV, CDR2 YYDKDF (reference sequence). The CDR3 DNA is TGTGCCACCAGCAGAGATTCCAAAGCTAATGAAAAACTGTTTTTT. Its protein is CATSRDSKANEKLFF.

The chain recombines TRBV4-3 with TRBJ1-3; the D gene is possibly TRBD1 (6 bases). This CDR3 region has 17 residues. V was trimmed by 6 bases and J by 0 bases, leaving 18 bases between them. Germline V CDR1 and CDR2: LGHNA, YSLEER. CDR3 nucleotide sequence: TGCGCCAGCAGTCAAAACCGGGGGGCCCTCTCTGGAAACACCATATATTTT. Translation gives CASSQNRGALSGNTIYF.

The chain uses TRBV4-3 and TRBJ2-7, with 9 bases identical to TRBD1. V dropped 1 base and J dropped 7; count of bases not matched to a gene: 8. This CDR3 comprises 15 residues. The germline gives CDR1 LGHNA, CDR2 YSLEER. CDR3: CASSQVWTGASEQYF. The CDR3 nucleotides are TGCGCCAGCAGCCAAGTTTGGACAGGGGCGTCTGAGCAGTACTTC.

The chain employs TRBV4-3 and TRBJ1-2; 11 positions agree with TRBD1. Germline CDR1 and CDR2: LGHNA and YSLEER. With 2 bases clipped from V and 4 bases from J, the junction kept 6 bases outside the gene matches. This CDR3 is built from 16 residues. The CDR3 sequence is CASSQTGTGGLYGYTF. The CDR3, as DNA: TGCGCCAGCAGCCAAACCGGGACAGGGGGGCTCTATGGCTACACCTTC.

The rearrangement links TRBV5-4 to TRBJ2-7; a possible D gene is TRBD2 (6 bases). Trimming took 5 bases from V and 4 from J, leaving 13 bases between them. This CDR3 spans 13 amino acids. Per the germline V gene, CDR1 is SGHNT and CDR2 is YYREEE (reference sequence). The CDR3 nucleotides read TGTGCCAGCAGGGTCGGGGGAACATACGAGCAGTACTTC. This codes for CASRVGGTYEQYF.

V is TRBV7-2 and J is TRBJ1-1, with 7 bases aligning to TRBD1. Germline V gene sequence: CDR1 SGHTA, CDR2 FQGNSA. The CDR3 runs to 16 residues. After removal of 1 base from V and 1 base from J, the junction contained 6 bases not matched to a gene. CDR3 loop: CASSLVRGLGNTEAFF. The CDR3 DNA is TGTGCCAGCAGCTTAGTGAGGGGGCTAGGGAACACTGAAGCTTTCTTT.

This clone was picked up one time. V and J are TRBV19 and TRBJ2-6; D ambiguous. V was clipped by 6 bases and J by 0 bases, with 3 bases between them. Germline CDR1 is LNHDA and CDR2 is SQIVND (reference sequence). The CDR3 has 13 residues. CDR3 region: CASRYSGANVLTF. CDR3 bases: TGTGCCAGTAGGTACTCTGGGGCCAACGTCCTGACTTTC. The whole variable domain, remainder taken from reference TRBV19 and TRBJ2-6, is DGGITQSPKYLFRKEGQNVTLSCEQNLNHDAMYWYRQDPGQGLRLIYYSQIVNDFQKGDIAEGYSVSREKKESFPLTVTSAQKNPTAFYLCASRYSGANVLTFGAGSRLTVL.

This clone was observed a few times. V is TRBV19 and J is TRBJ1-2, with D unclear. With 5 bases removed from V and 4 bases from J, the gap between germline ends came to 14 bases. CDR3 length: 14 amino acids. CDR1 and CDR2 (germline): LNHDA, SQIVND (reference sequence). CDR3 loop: CASSRDRAFYGYTF. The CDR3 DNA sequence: TGTGCCAGTAGTCGGGATCGGGCCTTCTATGGCTACACCTTC.

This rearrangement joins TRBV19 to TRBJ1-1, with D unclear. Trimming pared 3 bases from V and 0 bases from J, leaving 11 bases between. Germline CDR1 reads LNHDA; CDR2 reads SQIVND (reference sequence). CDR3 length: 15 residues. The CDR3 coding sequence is TGTGCCAGTAGTATCAGGTGGGCGTTGAACACTGAAGCTTTCTTT. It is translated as CASSIRWALNTEAFF.

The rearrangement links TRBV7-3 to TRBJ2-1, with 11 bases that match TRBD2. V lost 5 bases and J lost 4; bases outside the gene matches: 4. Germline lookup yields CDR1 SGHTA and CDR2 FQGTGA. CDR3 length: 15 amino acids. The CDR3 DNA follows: TGTGCCAGCAGCCCCAGACTAGCGGGGTACAATGAGCAGTTCTTC. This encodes CASSPRLAGYNEQFF.

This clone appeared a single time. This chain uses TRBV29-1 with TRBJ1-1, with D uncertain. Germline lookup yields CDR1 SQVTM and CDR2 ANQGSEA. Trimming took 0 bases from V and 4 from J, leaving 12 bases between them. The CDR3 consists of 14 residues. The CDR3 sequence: CSVEEVREVTEAFF. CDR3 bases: TGCAGCGTTGAAGAGGTGAGGGAGGTCACTGAAGCTTTCTTT.

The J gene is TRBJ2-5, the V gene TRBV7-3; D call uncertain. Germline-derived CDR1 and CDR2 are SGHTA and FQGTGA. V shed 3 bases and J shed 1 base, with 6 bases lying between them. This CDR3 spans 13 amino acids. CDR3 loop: CASSFGTQETQYF. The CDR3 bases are TGTGCCAGCAGCTTTGGTACCCAAGAGACCCAGTACTTC. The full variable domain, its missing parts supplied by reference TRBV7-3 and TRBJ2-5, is GAGVSQTPSNKVTEKGKYVELRCDPISGHTALYWYRQSLGQGPEFLIYFQGTGAADDSGLPNDRFFAVRPEGSVSTLKIQRTERGDSAVYLCASSFGTQETQYFGPGTRLLVL.

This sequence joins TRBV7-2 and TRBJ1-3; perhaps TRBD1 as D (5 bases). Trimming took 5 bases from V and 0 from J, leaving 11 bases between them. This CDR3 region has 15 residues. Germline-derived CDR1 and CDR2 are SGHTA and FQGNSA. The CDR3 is CASSLGATSGNTIYF. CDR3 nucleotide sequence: TGTGCCAGCAGCCTCGGGGCAACCTCTGGAAACACCATATATTTT.

CDR3 bases: TGTGCCAGCAGCAACCCGGGGTCCTACGAGCAGTACTTC. Residues: CASSNPGSYEQYF. The chain combines TRBV5-6 with TRBJ2-7, with D possibly matching TRBD2 (5 bases). The germline V and J ends were trimmed by 4 bases and 1 base, with 9 bases remaining between them. The CDR3 is made up of 13 amino acids. Germline V gene sequence: CDR1 SGHDT, CDR2 YYEEEE.

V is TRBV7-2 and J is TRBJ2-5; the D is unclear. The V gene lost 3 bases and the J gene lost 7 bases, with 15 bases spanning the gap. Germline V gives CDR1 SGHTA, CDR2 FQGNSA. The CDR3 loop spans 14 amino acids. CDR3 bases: TGTGCCAGCAGCTTCGGGCCTGCCATACGGACCCAGTACTTC. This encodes CASSFGPAIRTQYF. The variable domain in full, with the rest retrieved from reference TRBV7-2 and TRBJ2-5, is GAGVSQSPSNKVTEKGKDVELRCDPISGHTALYWYRQSLGQGLEFLIYFQGNSAPDKSGLPSDRFSAERTGGSVSTLTIQRTQQEDSAVYLCASSFGPAIRTQYFGPGTRLLVL.

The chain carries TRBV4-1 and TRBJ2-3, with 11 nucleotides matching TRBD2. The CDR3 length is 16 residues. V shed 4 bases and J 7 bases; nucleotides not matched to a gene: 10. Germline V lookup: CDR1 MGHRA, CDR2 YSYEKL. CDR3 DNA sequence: TGCGCCAGCAGCCGACTAATAGGGACTAGCGGTAATACGCAGTATTTT. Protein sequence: CASSRLIGTSGNTQYF.

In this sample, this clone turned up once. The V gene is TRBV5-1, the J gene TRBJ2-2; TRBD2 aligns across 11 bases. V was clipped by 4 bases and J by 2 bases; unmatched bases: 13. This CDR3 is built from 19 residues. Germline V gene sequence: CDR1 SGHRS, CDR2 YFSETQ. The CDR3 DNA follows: TGCGCCAGCAGCGCCAGCCCGAAAACTAGCGGGGGAAACACCGGGGAGCTGTTTTTT. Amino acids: CASSASPKTSGGNTGELFF.

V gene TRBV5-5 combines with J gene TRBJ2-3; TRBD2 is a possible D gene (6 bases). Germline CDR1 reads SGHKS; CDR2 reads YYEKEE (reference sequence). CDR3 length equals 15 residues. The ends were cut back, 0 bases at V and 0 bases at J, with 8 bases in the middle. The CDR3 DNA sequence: TGTGCCAGCAGCTTGGACGGGACTAGCACAGATACGCAGTATTTT. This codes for CASSLDGTSTDTQYF.

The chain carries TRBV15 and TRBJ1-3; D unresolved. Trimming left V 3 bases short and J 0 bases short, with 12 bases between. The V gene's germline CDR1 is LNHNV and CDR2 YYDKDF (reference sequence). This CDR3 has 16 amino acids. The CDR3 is CATSRRDLGSGNTIYF. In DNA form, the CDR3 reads TGTGCCACCAGCAGGAGGGATTTAGGCTCTGGAAACACCATATATTTT. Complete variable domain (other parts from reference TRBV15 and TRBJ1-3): DAMVIQNPRYQVTQFGKPVTLSCSQTLNHNVMYWYQQKSSQAPKLLFHYYDKDFNNEADTPDNFQSRRPNTSFCFLDIRSPGLGDTAMYLCATSRRDLGSGNTIYFGEGSWLTVV.

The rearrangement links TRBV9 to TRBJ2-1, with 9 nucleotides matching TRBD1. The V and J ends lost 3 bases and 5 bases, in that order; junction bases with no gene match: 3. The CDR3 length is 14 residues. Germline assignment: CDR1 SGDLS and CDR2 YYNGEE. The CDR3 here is CASSGGTGNNEQFF. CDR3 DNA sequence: TGTGCCAGCAGCGGCGGGACAGGGAACAATGAGCAGTTCTTC.

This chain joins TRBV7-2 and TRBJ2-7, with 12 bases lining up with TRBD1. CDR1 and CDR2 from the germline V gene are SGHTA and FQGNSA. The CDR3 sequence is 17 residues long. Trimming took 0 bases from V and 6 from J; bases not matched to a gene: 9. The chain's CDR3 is CASSLASGTGGPLEQYF. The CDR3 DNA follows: TGTGCCAGCAGCTTAGCTTCCGGGACAGGGGGCCCCCTCGAGCAGTACTTC.